The 16 T cell receptor beta chains below come from one sample, sequenced in a study of sequential checkpoint blockade in melanoma. The treatment was: randomized to nivolumab then ipilimumab (arm A) or the reverse (arm B). Profiling relied on immunoSEQ multiplex PCR, and the TCRdb table lists in-frame clones only, not all of them. The sample carries about 40,000 clones, roughly 89% recorded once. Specimen: CD8+ T cells sorted from blood (inferred from file names), collected from a patient given nivolumab and ipilimumab in sequence. The origin of the receptors is a human donor with melanoma.

This clone was detected only a few times. This chain joins TRBV27 and TRBJ2-1; D is perhaps TRBD2 (6 bases). The CDR3 totals 15 residues. V was clipped by 5 bases and J by 5 bases, with 16 bases between them. Germline lookup yields CDR1 MNHEY and CDR2 SMNVEV (reference sequence). CDR3 coding DNA: TGTGCCAGCAGTCCCTCGGGAGAGCCCAACAATGAGCAGTTCTTC. Protein sequence: CASSPSGEPNNEQFF.

The chain combines TRBV7-9 with TRBJ1-2; a weak D match, TRBD1 (6 bases). V was clipped by 1 base and J by 3 bases, with 9 bases between them. This CDR3 has 14 amino acids. Germline CDR1 reads SEHNR; CDR2 reads FQNEAQ (reference sequence). The CDR3, as DNA: TGTGCCAGCAGCTTAGGACAGGAATACTATGGCTACACCTTC. It encodes CASSLGQEYYGYTF.

This chain links TRBV11-3 with TRBJ2-1; a weak D match, TRBD2 (5 bases). Germline V CDR1 and CDR2: SGHNT, YENEEA. The CDR3 runs to 14 residues. Between the trimmed V and J ends, which lost 1 base and 6 bases, there was a span of 10 bases. The CDR3: CASSLAAALNEQFF. The CDR3 DNA follows: TGTGCCAGCAGCTTAGCAGCGGCGCTCAATGAGCAGTTCTTC.

The V and J genes are TRBV2 and TRBJ2-7, with a possible D match to TRBD2 (5 bases). The ends were cut back, 1 base at V and 4 bases at J, with 5 bases in the middle. CDR1 is SNHLY, CDR2 FYNNEI, per germline. The CDR3 length is 12 residues. The CDR3 region has the DNA TGTGCCAGCAGTGAAGGCGGGTACGAGCAGTACTTC. Translation: CASSEGGYEQYF.

On this clone itself: Other DNA sequences from this sample encode an identical CDR3 as well. This sequence joins TRBV27 and TRBJ1-2, with D perhaps matching TRBD1 (5 bases). Germline V gene sequence: CDR1 MNHEY, CDR2 SMNVEV (reference sequence). V shed 2 bases and J shed 2 bases, with 6 bases lying between them. This CDR3 has 13 residues. The chain's CDR3 is CASSLTGNYGYTF. The CDR3 DNA sequence: TGTGCCAGCAGTTTAACAGGAAACTATGGCTACACCTTC.

V gene TRBV4-2 combines with J gene TRBJ2-3, with TRBD2 matching 9 bases. In germline, CDR1 is LGHNA, CDR2 YNFKEQ. This CDR3 has 16 residues. With V trimmed by 0 bases and J by 2 bases, 3 bases remained unmatched. As DNA, the CDR3 is TGTGCCAGCAGCCAAGATCCTAGCGGGGTCACAGATACGCAGTATTTT. It yields the protein CASSQDPSGVTDTQYF.

The chain is built from TRBV27 and TRBJ1-1; no firm D call. Deletions cut 9 bases from V and 4 bases from J, with 18 bases between. Germline loops: CDR1 MNHEY, CDR2 SMNVEV (reference sequence). The length of the CDR3 is 14 residues. Here the CDR3 reads CASDPLGRATEAFF. The CDR3 DNA sequence: TGTGCCAGTGATCCCCTGGGGAGGGCCACTGAAGCTTTCTTT.

The gene calls are TRBV7-3 and TRBJ2-1; 8 nucleotides match TRBD2. There are 13 residues in the CDR3. The junction had 1 base not matched to a gene; V was cut back by 4 bases and J by 5 bases. Germline V gene sequence: CDR1 SGHTA, CDR2 FQGTGA. CDR3 nucleotide sequence: TGTGCCAGCAGCTCGGGACTAGACAATGAGCAGTTCTTC. This encodes CASSSGLDNEQFF.

The CDR3 DNA is TGTGCCAGCAGGCCAGGGACTAGCGGGAAATACAATGAGCAGTTCTTC. It encodes CASRPGTSGKYNEQFF. The V gene is TRBV2, the J gene TRBJ2-1, with TRBD2 matching 13 bases. The trim removed 6 bases at V and 4 bases at J, leaving 6 bases unmatched. The CDR3 runs 16 residues. Germline V CDR1 and CDR2: SNHLY, FYNNEI.

The chain is built from TRBV6-1 and TRBJ1-3; tentatively, D is TRBD1 (5 bases). Per germline, CDR1 MNHNS and CDR2 SASEGT. The CDR3 spans 15 residues. Trimming shortened V by 2 bases and J by 8 bases, and 16 bases separated the two germline ends. CDR3 residues: CASSESSSAGDTIYF. CDR3 bases: TGTGCCAGCAGTGAAAGCTCGTCTGCGGGGGACACCATATATTTT.

This sequence joins TRBV4-1 and TRBJ1-5, with 8 nucleotides matching TRBD1. V trimming: 2 bases; J trimming: 6 bases; junction bases outside the gene matches: 12. The V gene's germline CDR1 is MGHRA and CDR2 YSYEKL. There are 17 residues in the CDR3. CDR3 DNA sequence: TGCGCCAGCAGCCAACAATACAGGGGGTACGGTAGTCAGCCCCAGCATTTT. As protein: CASSQQYRGYGSQPQHF.

The rearrangement joins TRBV2 to TRBJ2-1, with 12 bases aligning to TRBD2. The CDR3 runs to 13 residues. V shed 6 bases, J shed 7 bases, and the junction held 1 base outside the gene matches. The germline V gene encodes CDR1 SNHLY and CDR2 FYNNEI. DNA for the CDR3: TGTGCCAGCAGAGGACTAGCGGGGAATGAGCAGTTCTTC. The encoded protein is CASRGLAGNEQFF.

The chain couples TRBV18 to TRBJ2-1, with 9 bases aligning to TRBD1. The CDR3 runs to 17 residues. The V gene's germline CDR1 is KGHSH and CDR2 LQKENI. The V gene end was trimmed by 3 bases and the J gene end by 5 bases; junction bases not matched to a gene: 11. CDR3 nucleotide sequence: TGTGCCAGCTCACCGCGGACAGGGGATGGGATCGACAATGAGCAGTTCTTC. The encoded protein is CASSPRTGDGIDNEQFF.

This clone was seen once. The chain uses TRBV9 and TRBJ2-7; the D gene is possibly TRBD1 (6 bases). V gave up 2 bases and J gave up 1 base, with 13 bases separating them. The CDR3 runs 15 residues. The germline V gene has CDR1 SGDLS and CDR2 YYNGEE. CDR3 nucleotides: TGTGCCAGCAGCGTGGGGACAAGGGATTCCTACGAGCAGTACTTC. Its protein product is CASSVGTRDSYEQYF. Full variable domain (rest looked up from reference TRBV9 and TRBJ2-7): DSGVTQTPKHLITATGQRVTLRCSPRSGDLSVYWYQQSLDQGLQFLIQYYNGEERAKGNILERFSAQQFPDLHSELNLSSLELGDSALYFCASSVGTRDSYEQYFGPGTRLTVT.

The CDR3 loop is CASSLSQALPQHF. CDR3 sequence (DNA): TGTGCCAGCAGTCTAAGTCAGGCACTGCCCCAGCATTTT. V and J are TRBV5-8 and TRBJ1-5; no clear D. V lost 5 bases and J 9 bases, leaving 15 bases between the germline ends. The germline V gene has CDR1 SGHTS and CDR2 YDEGEE. CDR3 length: 13 amino acids.

The J gene is TRBJ2-2, the V gene TRBV4-1; D remains unclear. V lost 0 bases and J lost 1, with 9 bases in between. CDR1 MGHRA and CDR2 YSYEKL come from the germline V gene. This CDR3 has 16 amino acids. The CDR3 coding sequence is TGCGCCAGCAGCCAAGACCCGAGAGGGAACACCGGGGAGCTGTTTTTT. Translated, it gives CASSQDPRGNTGELFF.